One TCR beta chain is described in this entry. TCRdb keeps only in-frame clones here, not all; method: immunoSEQ multiplex PCR. The profile covers over 150,000 clones, with about 88% appearing a single time and about 7.2% taken by the ten largest. V gave up 2 bases and J gave up 4 bases; unmatched junction bases: 2. Germline CDR1 reads SNHLY; CDR2 reads FYNNEI. The CDR3 loop spans 15 amino acids. This sample was included in a study of blood T cell repertoires in COVID-19. The overall study: Sample material is recorded as cDNA or gDNA derived from T cells, B-cell-depleted T cells, or PBMCs.

Sequencing was performed on PBMCs or T cells enriched from blood (not recorded which). The chain links TRBV2 to TRBJ2-5; 12 nucleotides match TRBD2. The sequence derives from a man aged 45-60 years who had recovered from COVID-19. CDR3 DNA sequence: TGTGCCAGCAGTGAATCTAGCGGGGGGGGAGAGACCCAGTACTTC. Its protein product is CASSESSGGGETQYF.